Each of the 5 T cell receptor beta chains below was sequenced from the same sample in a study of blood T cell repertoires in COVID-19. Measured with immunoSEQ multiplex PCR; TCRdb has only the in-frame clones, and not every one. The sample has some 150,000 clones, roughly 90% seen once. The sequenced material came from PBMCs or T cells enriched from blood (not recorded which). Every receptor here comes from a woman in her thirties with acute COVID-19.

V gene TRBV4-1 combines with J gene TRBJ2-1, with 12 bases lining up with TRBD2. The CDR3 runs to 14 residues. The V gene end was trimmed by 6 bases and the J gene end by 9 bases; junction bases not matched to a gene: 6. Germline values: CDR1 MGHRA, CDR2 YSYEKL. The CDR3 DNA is TGCGCCAGCAGGGGGACTAGCGGGTCTAGTGAGCAGTTCTTC. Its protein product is CASRGTSGSSEQFF.

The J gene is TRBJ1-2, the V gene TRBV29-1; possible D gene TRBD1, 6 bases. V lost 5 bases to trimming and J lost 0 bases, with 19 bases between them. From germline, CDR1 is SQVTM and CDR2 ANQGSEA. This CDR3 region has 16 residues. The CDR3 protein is CSVLADSDRANYGYTF. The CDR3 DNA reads TGCAGCGTTCTGGCGGATTCGGACAGAGCTAACTATGGCTACACCTTC.

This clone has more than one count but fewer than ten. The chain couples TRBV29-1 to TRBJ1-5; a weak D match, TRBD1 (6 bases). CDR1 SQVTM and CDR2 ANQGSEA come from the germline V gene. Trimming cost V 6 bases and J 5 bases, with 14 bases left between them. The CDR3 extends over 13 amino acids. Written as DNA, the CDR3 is TGCAGCGTGAAACAGGGAGTAGATCAGCCCCAGCATTTT. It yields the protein CSVKQGVDQPQHF.

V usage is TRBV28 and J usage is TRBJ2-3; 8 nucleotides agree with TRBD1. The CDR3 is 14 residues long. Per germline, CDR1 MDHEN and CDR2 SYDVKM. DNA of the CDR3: TGTGGGACGAGACAGGGGTTAAGCACAGATACGCAGTATTTT. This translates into CGTRQGLSTDTQYF.

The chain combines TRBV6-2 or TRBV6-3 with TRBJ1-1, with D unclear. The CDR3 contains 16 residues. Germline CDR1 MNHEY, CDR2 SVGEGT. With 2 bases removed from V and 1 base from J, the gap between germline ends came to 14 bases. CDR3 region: CASSYPRRGGNTEAFF. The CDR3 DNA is TGTGCCAGCAGTTACCCCCGTCGAGGAGGGAACACTGAAGCTTTCTTT.